The 5 T cell receptor beta chains given below trace back to one sample, sequenced in a study of T cell responses to AZD1222 COVID-19 vaccine. Measured with immunoSEQ multiplex PCR; TCRdb has only the in-frame clones, and not every one. The repertoire has fewer than 150,000 clones, about nine tenths of them found once; the top ten carry about 1.2%. Material: peripheral blood, obtained on day 0 of AZD1222 vaccination. Receptors originate from an adult in good health.

This sequence joins TRBV6-2 or TRBV6-3 and TRBJ2-3; D may be TRBD2 (5 bases). Looked up from germline, CDR1 is MNHEY and CDR2 is SVGEGT. The CDR3 totals 17 residues. With 5 bases removed from V and 3 bases from J, the gap between germline ends came to 21 bases. The CDR3 DNA is TGTGCCAGCAGTATAACCGAGGGCCTAGGGCTGACAGATACGCAGTATTTT. Residues: CASSITEGLGLTDTQYF.

The chain recombines TRBV19 with TRBJ1-4; D gene unclear. The CDR3 extends over 16 amino acids. CDR1 is LNHDA and CDR2 is SQIVND in the germline V gene (reference sequence). V lost 6 bases to trimming and J lost 0 bases, with 14 bases between them. For the CDR3, the DNA is TGTGCCAGTAGAAATAGACGGAGTGCAACTAATGAAAAACTGTTTTTT. Its protein product is CASRNRRSATNEKLFF. The full variable domain, rest sourced from reference TRBV19 and TRBJ1-4, is DGGITQSPKYLFRKEGQNVTLSCEQNLNHDAMYWYRQDPGQGLRLIYYSQIVNDFQKGDIAEGYSVSREKKESFPLTVTSAQKNPTAFYLCASRNRRSATNEKLFFGSGTQLSVL.

The genes are TRBV4-1 and TRBJ2-5, with D perhaps assigned TRBD1 or TRBD2 (5 bases each). V was clipped by 3 bases and J by 1 base, with 9 bases between them. CDR1 is MGHRA, CDR2 YSYEKL, per germline. This CDR3 has 14 amino acids. CDR3 sequence: CASSQGVLQETQYF. DNA for the CDR3: TGCGCCAGCAGCCAGGGGGTCCTCCAAGAGACCCAGTACTTC.

This clone has only one observation. The chain has TRBV4-2 and TRBJ1-2, with 9 bases identical to TRBD1. J was trimmed by 4 bases and V by 1 base; bases with no gene match: 13. The CDR3 spans 18 residues. Germline V lookup: CDR1 LGHNA, CDR2 YNFKEQ. CDR3 DNA sequence: TGTGCCAGCAGCCAAGGGGGATTGAGAGACAGGGGGATCTATGGCTACACCTTC. This gives the protein CASSQGGLRDRGIYGYTF.

This chain uses TRBV3-1 (or the pseudogene TRBV3-2) with TRBJ1-6, with D possibly TRBD1 on 5 matching bases. V was clipped by 9 bases and J by 1 base, with 13 bases between them. The CDR3 is made up of 15 amino acids. The germline V gene encodes CDR1 LGHDT and CDR2 YNNKEL (reference sequence). In nucleotides, the CDR3 is TGTGCCAGTTCAGGGCGAGGATCCTATAATTCACCCCTCCACTTT. Protein sequence: CASSGRGSYNSPLHF.